This TCR beta chain stems from a study of early T cells in non-severe SARS-CoV-2 infection. Study-level information: Chains were unpaired, as sequencing was done on bulk RNA from unsorted whole blood.

Per germline, CDR1 DFQATT and CDR2 SNEGSKA (reference sequence). This CDR3 is 14 amino acids long. Trimming shortened V by 3 bases and J by 5 bases, and 17 bases separated the two germline ends. The sample holds a few counts of this clonotype. What it binds is not known. Study-wide results and caveats: In VDJdb matching, anti-spike CD8 responses were favored while private and CD4 specificities went missing.

In the library, individual cDNA molecules carried attached unique molecular identifiers. TCRdb redid the calling of the 5' RACE reads with MiXCR, one entry per CDR3 protein. In the table there are tens of thousands of distinct CDR3 sequences, 6% to 8.5% of which are singletons. This receptor was taken from an adult who was a healthcare worker with PCR-confirmed SARS-CoV-2 infection or an uninfected control (not recorded which). Input material: whole blood. The chain couples TRBV20-1 to TRBJ2-7; the D gene could be TRBD1 or TRBD2 (6 bases each). The CDR3 bases are TGCAGTGCTAGGGAGGGGGGCGAATTCCACGAGCAGTACTTC. Protein sequence: CSAREGGEFHEQYF.